This TCR beta chain was profiled in a study of blood T cells in healthy people across ages. General study results and limits: The study regarded diversity estimates from one million T cells as underestimates.

A J-beta primer mix and a sample-barcoded 5' primer were used in a second PCR of roughly 7 to 12 cycles. TCRdb processed the 5' RACE reads anew with MiXCR; each CDR3 protein has one entry. The sample has some 760,000 distinct CDR3 sequences; roughly 25% are singletons. J was trimmed by 7 bases and V by 2 bases; bases with no gene match: 8. The CDR3 contains 15 residues. Germline loops: CDR1 SGDLS, CDR2 YYNGEE. This clonotype was observed a few times. Its antigen is undetermined. The same sample was also studied in work on T cells of mothers and their children. That publication notes: Each mother gave over 8.5 million TCR beta CDR3 reads; each child, some 3 million.

The source material was blood. This TCR was recovered from a boy younger than 18 in good health. The V and J genes are TRBV9 and TRBJ2-5; the match to TRBD1 covers 10 bases. CDR3 sequence (DNA): TGTGCCAGCAGCGTCGGGGACAGGGGATTGGGGACCCAGTACTTC. Protein product: CASSVGDRGLGTQYF.